This T cell receptor beta chain was observed in a study of identical twins. This clonotype was seen many times. The target antigen is unknown. TCRdb re-derived calls from the 5' RACE reads in MiXCR, one entry per CDR3 protein. Here the sample spans 120,000 to 150,000 distinct CDR3 sequences, 3% to 4.5% being singletons. Broader study findings: Abundant beta clonotypes from cord blood bore fewer insertions; memory repertoires lacked this pattern.

The TCR comes from a man aged 18 to 30 in good health. Sequencing input: memory T cells sorted from blood.

The CDR3 is CASSKLAPPDEQFF. CDR3 in DNA: TGTGCCAGCAGTAAATTAGCTCCTCCCGATGAGCAGTTCTTC. The chain employs TRBV6-1 and TRBJ2-1, with D hard to call. The CDR3 has 14 residues. Germline loops: CDR1 MNHNS, CDR2 SASEGT. Trimming cost V 5 bases and J 8 bases, with 16 bases left between them.